The 26 T cell receptor beta chains listed next were all sequenced from one sample in a study of cytomegalovirus exposure and HLA in healthy donors. The PCR made use of 60 Vbeta and 13 Jbeta primers. TCRdb's table, derived via immunoSEQ multiplex PCR, lists solely in-frame clones and lacks some. The repertoire includes more than 150,000 clones, approximately 79% of them detected once, and about 6% sits in the top ten. The sequenced material came from PBMCs. The receptors originated from a middle-aged man in good health and CMV-seropositive.

The CDR3 region has the DNA TGTGCCAGCGGAGCAAAAGCCGCGAACACCGGGGAGCTGTTTTTT. Amino acids: CASGAKAANTGELFF. The chain has TRBV2 and TRBJ2-2; D remains ambiguous. Germline assignment: CDR1 SNHLY and CDR2 FYNNEI. Trimming removed 8 bases at V and 0 bases at J, with 13 bases between. This CDR3 is built from 15 residues.

The chain employs TRBV7-9 and TRBJ1-3, with 8 positions matching TRBD1. This CDR3 is 16 amino acids long. Germline values: CDR1 SEHNR, CDR2 FQNEAQ (reference sequence). Unmatched junction bases numbered 6, after V lost 5 bases and J lost 0 bases. CDR3 DNA: TGTGCCAGCAGCCCAAGACAGGGGCTCTCTGGAAACACCATATATTTT. This gives the protein CASSPRQGLSGNTIYF.

The V gene is TRBV29-1, the J gene TRBJ2-2; 11 bases are shared with TRBD1. Looked up from germline, CDR1 is SQVTM and CDR2 is ANQGSEA. The CDR3 has 14 amino acids. Trimming removed 7 bases from V and 4 bases from J; junction bases left unmatched: 5. CDR3 in DNA: TGCAGCGGTGGACAGGGGGCTAGCACCGGGGAGCTGTTTTTT. Amino acids: CSGGQGASTGELFF.

This clone was detected only once. This sequence joins TRBV14 and TRBJ1-3; 7 positions match TRBD1. Germline values: CDR1 SGHDN, CDR2 FVKESK. Losses at the gene ends were 4 bases for V and 2 bases for J; bases not matched to a gene: 14. The length of the CDR3 is 18 residues. The CDR3 loop is CASSPLGQTLTTGNTIYF. The CDR3, as DNA: TGTGCCAGCAGCCCGCTGGGACAGACTCTTACTACTGGAAACACCATATATTTT.

The genes are TRBV19 and TRBJ1-2, with D possibly matching TRBD1 (5 bases). The ends were cut back, 9 bases at V and 4 bases at J, with 21 bases in the middle. The CDR3 has 15 amino acids. Germline CDR1 is LNHDA and CDR2 is SQIVND (reference sequence). The CDR3 region is CASEGGQGLTYGYTF. CDR3 DNA sequence: TGTGCCAGCGAGGGTGGGCAGGGACTTACCTATGGCTACACCTTC.

The V call is TRBV27, the J call TRBJ1-2; D is possibly TRBD1 (5 bases). Germline CDR1 and CDR2: MNHEY and SMNVEV (reference sequence). The ends were cut back, 8 bases at V and 2 bases at J, with 12 bases in the middle. CDR3 length: 13 residues. In nucleotides, the CDR3 is TGTGCCAGCGCGGGACGGACAAACTATGGCTACACCTTC. It encodes CASAGRTNYGYTF.

This clone is a singleton in its sample. The gene calls are TRBV6-5 and TRBJ2-1, with no clear D. This CDR3 region has 12 residues. The V gene lost 6 bases and the J gene lost 7 bases, with 10 bases spanning the gap. The germline V gene encodes CDR1 MNHEY and CDR2 SVGAGI. This CDR3 reads CASSPVPNEQFF. For the CDR3, the DNA is TGTGCCAGCAGCCCGGTCCCGAATGAGCAGTTCTTC.

The chain links TRBV5-1 to TRBJ1-2; TRBD1 might be the D (5 bases). CDR1 SGHRS and CDR2 YFSETQ come from the germline V gene. The CDR3 is 12 amino acids. V shed 4 bases and J shed 8 bases, with 12 bases lying between them. The CDR3 loop reads CASSPAGGGYTF. As DNA, the CDR3 is TGCGCCAGCAGCCCGGCGGGGGGAGGCTACACCTTC.

This rearrangement joins TRBV5-4 to TRBJ1-2, with 8 bases lining up with TRBD1. Germline assignment: CDR1 SGHNT and CDR2 YYREEE (reference sequence). The CDR3 extends over 15 amino acids. V was clipped by 4 bases and J by 1 base; unmatched bases: 6. The chain's CDR3 is CASSRTGNINYGYTF. DNA of the CDR3: TGTGCCAGCAGCCGGACAGGGAATATTAACTATGGCTACACCTTC.

The rearrangement joins TRBV15 to TRBJ1-1; TRBD1 might be the D (6 bases). V was cut by 1 base and J by 4 bases, with 10 bases left in between. The CDR3 sequence is 14 residues long. The V gene's germline CDR1 is LNHNV and CDR2 YYDKDF (reference sequence). CDR3 residues: CATSRGGGFTEAFF. The CDR3 bases are TGTGCCACCAGCAGAGGCGGGGGCTTCACTGAAGCTTTCTTT. The full variable domain, with the rest looked up from reference TRBV15 and TRBJ1-1, is DAMVIQNPRYQVTQFGKPVTLSCSQTLNHNVMYWYQQKSSQAPKLLFHYYDKDFNNEADTPDNFQSRRPNTSFCFLDIRSPGLGDTAMYLCATSRGGGFTEAFFGQGTRLTVV.

This clone has a handful of counts. The chain is built from TRBV7-2 and TRBJ1-5; 9 nucleotides line up with TRBD1. Germline V gene data show CDR1 as SGHTA and CDR2 as FQGNSA. The CDR3 covers 17 residues. The V and J ends lost 2 bases and 1 base, in that order; junction bases with no gene match: 6. CDR3 sequence: CASSLWGGTGSNQPQHF. CDR3 nucleotides: TGTGCCAGCAGCTTATGGGGCGGGACAGGGAGCAATCAGCCCCAGCATTTT.

This sequence joins TRBV27 and TRBJ2-5, with a tentative D call TRBD1 (6 bases). The CDR3 runs 12 residues. In germline, CDR1 is MNHEY, CDR2 SMNVEV (reference sequence). V gave up 5 bases and J gave up 5 bases, with 9 bases separating them. CDR3 in amino acids: CASSTGMETQYF. In DNA form, the CDR3 reads TGTGCCAGCAGTACAGGGATGGAGACCCAGTACTTC.

The chain employs TRBV5-4 and TRBJ2-3; TRBD2 matches at 8 bases. The germline V gene has CDR1 SGHNT and CDR2 YYREEE (reference sequence). This CDR3 contains 15 residues. V lost 3 bases, J lost 6 bases, and 9 bases stayed unmatched. CDR3 DNA sequence: TGTGCCAGCAGCTCCTCGGGACTAGAGGGTGATACGCAGTATTTT. Protein sequence: CASSSSGLEGDTQYF.

This chain joins TRBV30 and TRBJ1-1; perhaps TRBD1 as D (5 bases). Germline V lookup: CDR1 GTSNPN, CDR2 SVGIG (reference sequence). The V end lost 7 bases, the J end lost 1 base, and 13 bases lay between the germline ends. The CDR3 is made up of 13 amino acids. DNA for the CDR3: TGTGCCTCAGACCCCGGGGGGAACACTGAAGCTTTCTTT. This translates into CASDPGGNTEAFF.

The chain recombines TRBV7-2 with TRBJ1-2; 9 bases match TRBD1. Per germline, CDR1 SGHTA and CDR2 FQGNSA. CDR3 length: 13 amino acids. V dropped 5 bases and J dropped 8; count of bases not matched to a gene: 6. Here the CDR3 DNA reads TGTGCCAGCAGCCGGGACAGGGTGGGAGGCTACACCTTC. Its protein is CASSRDRVGGYTF.

This chain links TRBV19 with TRBJ2-7; perhaps TRBD2 as D (6 bases). The CDR3 consists of 17 residues. The V end was cut by 3 bases, the J end by 3 bases, with 21 bases between. Germline V gene sequence: CDR1 LNHDA, CDR2 SQIVND (reference sequence). The CDR3 nucleotides are TGTGCCAGTAGTATGAGTGCGGGACTCCACCCTCTCTACGAGCAGTACTTC. It translates to CASSMSAGLHPLYEQYF.

The chain recombines TRBV28 with TRBJ2-1; D possibly corresponds to TRBD2 (7 bases). V lost 8 bases to trimming and J lost 8 bases, with 22 bases between them. The CDR3 contains 15 residues. The germline V gene encodes CDR1 MDHEN and CDR2 SYDVKM. The CDR3 coding sequence is TGTGCCAGCGTACCCGGGGGGCGACATTGGGATGAGCAGTTCTTC. This gives the protein CASVPGGRHWDEQFF.

The chain has TRBV9 and TRBJ2-3; 7 bases map to TRBD2. V gave up 0 bases and J gave up 2 bases; unmatched junction bases: 3. CDR1 SGDLS and CDR2 YYNGEE come from the germline V gene. This CDR3 contains 15 residues. The CDR3 sequence is CASSVGLADTDTQYF. In nucleotides, the CDR3 is TGTGCCAGCAGCGTAGGGCTAGCGGACACAGATACGCAGTATTTT.

Details on this clone: The CDR3 end shows no conserved phenylalanine or tryptophan, and so a read error is likely. CDR3 amino acids: CASSQGVHSNQPQHS. As DNA, the CDR3 is TGCGCCAGCAGCCAAGGGGTCCATAGCAATCAGCCCCAGCATTCT. The gene calls are TRBV4-3 and TRBJ1-5; D not resolved. V was trimmed by 1 base and J by 0 bases, leaving 7 bases between them. The germline gives CDR1 LGHNA, CDR2 YSLEER. CDR3 size: 15 residues.

The rearrangement uses TRBV7-9 and TRBJ2-3; no reliable D call. Germline assignment: CDR1 SEHNR and CDR2 FQNEAQ (reference sequence). The CDR3 is made up of 13 amino acids. Between the trimmed V and J ends, which lost 5 bases and 6 bases, there was a span of 12 bases. This CDR3 reads CASSLSGGDTQYF. In nucleotides, the CDR3 is TGTGCCAGCAGCCTGTCAGGTGGGGATACGCAGTATTTT.

V and J are TRBV15 and TRBJ1-5, with a tentative D call TRBD1 (5 bases). This CDR3 comprises 13 residues. Trimming took off 3 bases at V and 13 bases at J, with 16 bases between the two ends. Per germline, CDR1 LNHNV and CDR2 YYDKDF (reference sequence). The CDR3 loop reads CATSRAQVTEQHF. The CDR3 nucleotides are TGTGCCACCAGCAGGGCACAGGTTACCGAACAGCATTTT.

The chain links TRBV7-6 to TRBJ2-7; 9 bases are a match to TRBD2. The ends lost 5 bases at V and 2 bases at J; junction bases unmatched: 13. The CDR3 loop spans 17 amino acids. Germline V gene data show CDR1 as SGHVS and CDR2 as FNYEAQ. The CDR3 nucleotides are TGTGCCAGCAGCCCCACTACCCCAGCGGGGGGCCCCTACGAGCAGTACTTC. Translated: CASSPTTPAGGPYEQYF.

J is TRBJ2-5 and V is TRBV7-8, with TRBD2 matching 14 bases. The germline CDR1 and CDR2 sequences are SGHVS and FQNEAQ. This CDR3 is built from 17 residues. With V trimmed by 1 base and J by 2 bases, 3 bases remained unmatched. As DNA, the CDR3 is TGTGCCAGCAGCTTAGTCGGACTAGCGGGGGGACAAGAGACCCAGTACTTC. Amino acid sequence: CASSLVGLAGGQETQYF. Supplemented by reference TRBV7-8 and TRBJ2-5, the full variable domain reads GAGVSQSPRYKVAKRGQDVALRCDPISGHVSLFWYQQALGQGPEFLTYFQNEAQLDKSGLPSDRFFAERPEGSVSTLKIQRTQQEDSAVYLCASSLVGLAGGQETQYFGPGTRLLVL.

The chain is built from TRBV30 and TRBJ2-7; 9 bases match TRBD2. The CDR3 has 13 amino acids. The V segment lost 2 bases and the J segment 4 bases; nucleotides outside the gene matches: 3. The V gene's germline CDR1 is GTSNPN and CDR2 SVGIG (reference sequence). The CDR3 spells CAWSILAGYEQYF. As DNA, the CDR3 is TGTGCCTGGAGTATTCTAGCGGGGTACGAGCAGTACTTC.

This rearrangement joins TRBV5-1 to TRBJ2-7; D is perhaps TRBD1 (6 bases). The CDR3 runs 13 residues. Per germline, CDR1 SGHRS and CDR2 YFSETQ. V lost 4 bases to trimming and J lost 4 bases, with 12 bases between them. The CDR3 nucleotides are TGCGCCAGCAGCAGGGACACGGAATACGAGCAGTACTTC. Its translation is CASSRDTEYEQYF. Full variable domain (remainder filled in from reference TRBV5-1 and TRBJ2-7): KAGVTQTPRYLIKTRGQQVTLSCSPISGHRSVSWYQQTPGQGLQFLFEYFSETQRNKGNFPGRFSGRQFSNSRSEMNVSTLELGDSALYLCASSRDTEYEQYFGPGTRLTVT.

The chain is built from TRBV7-3 and TRBJ2-3, with 7 bases lining up with TRBD2. V trimming: 2 bases; J trimming: 2 bases; junction bases outside the gene matches: 4. The CDR3 is made up of 15 amino acids. Germline V lookup: CDR1 SGHTA, CDR2 FQGTGA. CDR3 in amino acids: CASSLRGGDTDTQYF. The CDR3 DNA sequence: TGTGCCAGCAGCTTACGTGGGGGGGACACAGATACGCAGTATTTT.